A single sample gave rise to the 32 T cell receptor beta chains below, sequenced in a study of CDR3 diversity in severe acne. TCRdb reprocessed the PCR reads with MiXCR, giving one entry per CDR3 protein. The repertoire holds over 90,000 distinct CDR3 sequences, with roughly 51% as singletons. Sample: blood. These receptors were collected from a male donor with acne.

This clonotype occurred a few times. V usage is TRBV12-3 or TRBV12-4 and J usage is TRBJ2-2, with D perhaps matching TRBD1 (6 bases). The V end was cut by 2 bases, the J end by 3 bases, with 13 bases between. CDR3 size: 16 residues. DNA of the CDR3: TGTGCCAGCAGTTTAATGGGGGCGGCAGACACCGGGGAGCTGTTTTTT. This encodes CASSLMGAADTGELFF.

The rearrangement uses TRBV25-1 and TRBJ2-7, with TRBD2 as a possible D gene (6 bases). Trimming stripped 8 bases from V and 0 bases from J, with 14 bases between. Germline-derived CDR1 and CDR2 are MGHDK and SYGVNS. The CDR3 covers 14 residues. The CDR3 sequence is CASSGTSFSYEQYF. CDR3 in DNA: TGTGCCAGCTCAGGGACTTCCTTCTCCTACGAGCAGTACTTC.

V and J are TRBV9 and TRBJ2-3, with D perhaps being TRBD1 or TRBD2 (5 bases each). Trimming cost V 4 bases and J 5 bases, with 17 bases left between them. The germline CDR1 and CDR2 sequences are SGDLS and YYNGEE. The CDR3 extends over 15 amino acids. This chain's CDR3 is CASSSSGANVDTQYF. In DNA form, the CDR3 reads TGTGCCAGCAGCTCTTCCGGGGCGAATGTAGATACGCAGTATTTT.

The V call is TRBV4-1, the J call TRBJ2-7, with 9 bases lining up with TRBD1. Germline V lookup: CDR1 MGHRA, CDR2 YSYEKL. The CDR3 loop spans 16 amino acids. Trimming took 1 base from V and 1 from J; bases not matched to a gene: 5. The CDR3 region is CASSQATGGTSYEQYF. The CDR3 nucleotides read TGCGCCAGCAGCCAAGCGACAGGGGGTACGTCCTACGAGCAGTACTTC.

Concerning this clonotype: With a much larger clone just one base away, this may be a read error. This rearrangement joins TRBV10-3 to TRBJ2-7; a weak D match, TRBD1 (6 bases). The CDR3 is 16 residues long. CDR1 is ENHRY and CDR2 is SYGVKD in the germline V gene. V was cut by 3 bases and J by 0 bases, with 15 bases left in between. The CDR3 nucleotides read TGTGCCATCAGTGACCACACAGGGCCATCCTCCTACGAGCAGTACTTC. Its translation is CAISDHTGPSSYEQYF.

This chain joins TRBV25-1 and TRBJ2-7; no clear D gene. CDR1 MGHDK and CDR2 SYGVNS come from the germline V gene. The CDR3 has 13 residues. Trimming removed 0 bases at V and 3 bases at J, with 6 bases between. The CDR3 region has the DNA TGTGCCAGCAGTGAATATGGAAGCTACGAGCAGTACTTC. Its protein is CASSEYGSYEQYF.

This clonotype was observed many times. This sequence joins TRBV5-1 and TRBJ1-5, with 10 bases that match TRBD1. Per the germline V gene, CDR1 is SGHRS and CDR2 is YFSETQ. CDR3 length: 15 residues. The ends lost 4 bases at V and 2 bases at J; junction bases unmatched: 3. The CDR3, as DNA: TGCGCCAGCAGCAATGGACAGGGGGGCAATCAGCCCCAGCATTTT. The encoded protein is CASSNGQGGNQPQHF.

The chain is built from TRBV9 and TRBJ1-1; TRBD1 agrees at 7 bases. Unmatched junction bases numbered 5, after V lost 3 bases and J lost 0 bases. This CDR3 region has 15 residues. Germline V gene lookup returns CDR1 SGDLS and CDR2 YYNGEE. CDR3 nucleotides: TGTGCCAGCAGCGCACCGACAGGGCTGAACACTGAAGCTTTCTTT. Translated: CASSAPTGLNTEAFF. Using reference TRBV9 and TRBJ1-1 for the parts outside the CDR3, the full variable domain is DSGVTQTPKHLITATGQRVTLRCSPRSGDLSVYWYQQSLDQGLQFLIQYYNGEERAKGNILERFSAQQFPDLHSELNLSSLELGDSALYFCASSAPTGLNTEAFFGQGTRLTVV.

This clonotype was found a few times. This chain uses TRBV7-8 with TRBJ2-2; 9 bases are shared with TRBD1. Germline V gene lookup returns CDR1 SGHVS and CDR2 FQNEAQ. The V segment lost 2 bases and the J segment 2 bases; nucleotides outside the gene matches: 18. This CDR3 has 21 amino acids. This CDR3 is CASSLRLTIKTGGSNTGELFF. DNA of the CDR3: TGTGCCAGCAGCTTACGACTTACGATTAAAACAGGGGGCTCCAACACCGGGGAGCTGTTTTTT.

The rearrangement uses TRBV27 and TRBJ1-1; D call uncertain. The germline V gene encodes CDR1 MNHEY and CDR2 SMNVEV (reference sequence). CDR3 size: 13 residues. Between the trimmed V and J ends, which lost 2 bases and 4 bases, there was a span of 8 bases. The CDR3 loop reads CASSLGSFTEAFF. CDR3 nucleotide sequence: TGTGCCAGCAGTTTAGGCAGTTTCACTGAAGCTTTCTTT.

The chain combines TRBV20-1 with TRBJ2-7; 11 bases agree with TRBD2. Unmatched junction bases numbered 12, after V lost 3 bases and J lost 5 bases. Germline V gives CDR1 DFQATT, CDR2 SNEGSKA (reference sequence). The CDR3 runs to 16 residues. CDR3 sequence reads: CSARAITSGSSHEQYF. The CDR3 DNA is TGCAGTGCTAGGGCTATTACTAGCGGGAGTTCCCACGAGCAGTACTTC.

The sample holds a few counts of this clonotype. This chain joins TRBV6-5 and TRBJ2-5, with D possibly called TRBD1 or TRBD2 (5 bases each). Germline values: CDR1 MNHEY, CDR2 SVGAGI. The CDR3 totals 16 residues. The V and J ends lost 5 bases and 2 bases respectively, with 18 bases between them. The CDR3 loop reads CASSPEPRGVQETQYF. The CDR3 region has the DNA TGTGCCAGCAGTCCAGAGCCCCGGGGCGTTCAAGAGACCCAGTACTTC.

There are a few counts of this clonotype. V usage is TRBV27 and J usage is TRBJ2-5, with 9 bases lining up with TRBD2. With 3 bases clipped from V and 3 bases from J, the junction kept 2 bases outside the gene matches. This CDR3 spans 14 amino acids. CDR1 and CDR2 (germline): MNHEY, SMNVEV (reference sequence). CDR3 residues: CASSFSGSEETQYF. In nucleotides, the CDR3 is TGTGCCAGCAGTTTTAGCGGGAGTGAAGAGACCCAGTACTTC.

The chain links TRBV29-1 to TRBJ2-7, with no clear D. V dropped 5 bases and J dropped 4 bases, with 21 bases sitting between them. Germline CDR1 reads SQVTM; CDR2 reads ANQGSEA. The length of the CDR3 is 15 residues. The CDR3 DNA is TGCAGCGTTCGAACCTCCGGGCAGCGTCGGTACGAGCAGTACTTC. It translates to CSVRTSGQRRYEQYF.

This clonotype was observed at least ten times. The V gene is TRBV7-3, the J gene TRBJ2-2; unclear D gene. CDR3 length: 15 residues. The germline gives CDR1 SGHTA, CDR2 FQGTGA. Trimming pared 5 bases from V and 4 bases from J, leaving 14 bases between. Written as DNA, the CDR3 is TGTGCCAGCAGCCTAGGCTGGGTTGGCACCGGGGAGCTGTTTTTT. This gives the protein CASSLGWVGTGELFF. Supplemented by reference TRBV7-3 and TRBJ2-2, the full variable domain reads GAGVSQTPSNKVTEKGKYVELRCDPISGHTALYWYRQSLGQGPEFLIYFQGTGAADDSGLPNDRFFAVRPEGSVSTLKIQRTERGDSAVYLCASSLGWVGTGELFFGEGSRLTVL.

This chain links TRBV5-4 with TRBJ2-2; 14 positions agree with TRBD2. Trimming at V came to 3 bases and at J to 6 bases, leaving 7 bases not matched to a gene. CDR3 length: 17 residues. In germline, CDR1 is SGHNT, CDR2 YYREEE (reference sequence). CDR3 sequence (DNA): TGTGCCAGCAGCTCCGGACTAGCGGGAGGACGTCCCGGGGAGCTGTTTTTT. It encodes CASSSGLAGGRPGELFF.

On this clonotype: This may come from a read error, since a much larger clone is one base off. The chain carries TRBV5-1 and TRBJ2-2; D unresolved. Germline CDR1 and CDR2: SGHRS and YFSETQ. The CDR3 runs 13 residues. The CDR3 nucleotides read TGCGCCAGCAGCCCTTCCGGCACCAGGGAGCTGTTTTTT. This gives the protein CASSPSGTRELFF.

The sample holds many counts of this clonotype. V gene TRBV4-1 combines with J gene TRBJ2-1; 12 nucleotides line up with TRBD2. Trimming at V came to 1 base and at J to 8 bases, leaving 6 bases not matched to a gene. The CDR3 has 16 residues. Germline V gives CDR1 MGHRA, CDR2 YSYEKL. The CDR3 protein is CASSQATSGRDHEQFF. The CDR3 DNA is TGCGCCAGCAGCCAAGCGACTAGCGGGAGAGACCATGAGCAGTTCTTC.

The chain uses TRBV19 and TRBJ2-4, with D perhaps matching TRBD2 (6 bases). The CDR3 is 17 residues long. CDR1 and CDR2 (germline): LNHDA, SQIVND (reference sequence). Trimming cost V 1 base and J 5 bases, with 18 bases left between them. DNA for the CDR3: TGTGCCAGTAGTATAGTCCCCTCCCGGAGGGGACAAAACATTCAGTACTTC. It specifies CASSIVPSRRGQNIQYF.

The chain joins TRBV20-1 to TRBJ2-7, with 9 bases identical to TRBD1. The germline gives CDR1 DFQATT, CDR2 SNEGSKA (reference sequence). The CDR3 totals 14 residues. The ends lost 7 bases at V and 3 bases at J; junction bases unmatched: 10. The CDR3: CSVLTGGGNYEQYF. Written as DNA, the CDR3 is TGCAGTGTTTTGACAGGGGGAGGGAACTACGAGCAGTACTTC.

This chain joins TRBV24-1 and TRBJ2-5, with D perhaps matching TRBD1 (6 bases). Germline values: CDR1 KGHDR, CDR2 SFDVKD. Trimming took off 4 bases at V and 4 bases at J, with 12 bases between the two ends. This CDR3 region has 14 residues. Here the CDR3 DNA reads TGTGCCACCAGTGACTCCGTAGGGGGAGAGACCCAGTACTTC. It codes for CATSDSVGGETQYF.

A note on this clonotype: This may be a read error: a much more frequent sequence differs by one nucleotide. The CDR3 does not close with the conserved phenylalanine or tryptophan, likely indicating a read error. J is TRBJ2-1 and V is TRBV19; D remains unclear. The CDR3 length is 14 residues. The germline V gene has CDR1 LNHDA and CDR2 SQIVND (reference sequence). The CDR3: CAGSIVPTYNEQFL. For the CDR3, the DNA is TGTGCCGGTAGTATAGTGCCTACCTACAATGAGCAGTTCCTC.

This clonotype has at least ten counts. This rearrangement joins TRBV20-1 to TRBJ2-5, with 15 positions matching TRBD2. V was pared by 0 bases and J by 5 bases, with 13 bases of the junction left unmatched. The CDR3 is 19 residues long. Germline lookup yields CDR1 DFQATT and CDR2 SNEGSKA (reference sequence). CDR3 in amino acids: CSAREIEGLAGGPRETQYF. DNA for the CDR3: TGCAGTGCTAGAGAGATCGAAGGACTAGCGGGAGGGCCTAGGGAGACCCAGTACTTC.

The chain has TRBV20-1 and TRBJ2-7, with 8 nucleotides matching TRBD2. The germline V gene has CDR1 DFQATT and CDR2 SNEGSKA (reference sequence). CDR3 size: 14 residues. J gave up 7 bases and V 5 bases, and 13 bases lay outside the gene matches. DNA for the CDR3: TGCAGTGCTCCTGGGAGCGGGAGATCGGGTGAGCAGTACTTC. Amino acids: CSAPGSGRSGEQYF.

This chain connects TRBV15 to TRBJ1-4; D perhaps matches TRBD1 (5 bases). The CDR3 has 11 amino acids. V shed 8 bases and J shed 12 bases, with 13 bases lying between them. Germline V gene sequence: CDR1 LNHNV, CDR2 YYDKDF (reference sequence). The CDR3 sequence is CATGPPGQLFF. The CDR3 DNA reads TGTGCCACCGGCCCCCCGGGACAACTGTTTTTT.

The V call is TRBV6-2 or TRBV6-3, the J call TRBJ2-7; 10 nucleotides line up with TRBD2. The CDR3 totals 16 residues. V was pared by 3 bases and J by 4 bases, with 9 bases of the junction left unmatched. In germline, CDR1 is MNHEY, CDR2 SVGEGT. The CDR3 bases are TGTGCCAGCAGTTATCAGAGCGGGAGGGGCGTATACGAGCAGTACTTC. Translating gives CASSYQSGRGVYEQYF.

The chain recombines TRBV29-1 with TRBJ2-1; the D gene is possibly TRBD2 (6 bases). This CDR3 has 14 amino acids. Trimming shortened V by 0 bases and J by 6 bases, and 12 bases separated the two germline ends. CDR1 is SQVTM and CDR2 is ANQGSEA in the germline V gene. The CDR3 is CSVEDRGKSNEQFF. The CDR3 DNA follows: TGCAGCGTTGAAGACCGGGGGAAGAGCAATGAGCAGTTCTTC.

This chain links TRBV12-3 or TRBV12-4 with TRBJ2-5; possible D gene TRBD2, 6 bases. This CDR3 contains 17 residues. Trimming removed 1 base from V and 2 bases from J, with 17 bases in between. The CDR3 DNA follows: TGTGCCAGCAGTTTAGAAAGGACTATCACGAGACAAGAGACCCAGTACTTC. The encoded protein is CASSLERTITRQETQYF.

This clonotype has only a few counts. A read error may be the cause here, since a much bigger clone is one base away. The chain recombines TRBV2 with TRBJ2-7; the D gene could be TRBD1 or TRBD2 (5 bases each). Germline V CDR1 and CDR2: SNHLY, FYNNEI. There are 16 residues in the CDR3. CDR3 sequence: CASSSNLAGSSYGQYF. CDR3 in DNA: TGTGCCAGCAGCTCCAACCTGGCAGGGAGCTCCTACGGGCAGTACTTC.

This clonotype was seen at least ten times. The rearrangement links TRBV9 to TRBJ1-2; 8 bases are shared with TRBD1. Germline CDR1 SGDLS, CDR2 YYNGEE. Trimming removed 3 bases from V and 4 bases from J; junction bases left unmatched: 2. This CDR3 contains 13 residues. This CDR3 reads CASSAGTGYGYTF. CDR3 coding DNA: TGTGCCAGCAGCGCCGGGACAGGCTATGGCTACACCTTC.

This clonotype occurred once. In DNA, the CDR3 is TGCAGTGCCAAGGGACTAGCGGGAGTTACCGGGGAGCTGTTTTTT. Encoded protein: CSAKGLAGVTGELFF. The chain employs TRBV20-1 and TRBJ2-2, with 14 bases lining up with TRBD2. The CDR3 is made up of 15 amino acids. With V trimmed by 6 bases and J by 5 bases, 5 bases remained unmatched. Germline V gene data show CDR1 as DFQATT and CDR2 as SNEGSKA (reference sequence).

The rearrangement uses TRBV29-1 and TRBJ2-7; D might be TRBD2 (7 bases). CDR1 and CDR2 from the germline V gene are SQVTM and ANQGSEA. This CDR3 contains 14 residues. Trimming removed 6 bases at V and 6 bases at J, with 21 bases between. Here the CDR3 reads CSVGQGRASGEQYF. The CDR3 DNA reads TGCAGCGTAGGGCAGGGGAGGGCCTCAGGCGAGCAGTACTTC.